This T cell receptor (beta chain) was sequenced during a study of blood T cell repertoires in COVID-19 (dated by TCRdb to about 2020). In the study overall: Samples from collaborators originated in the United States, Italy and Spain and spanned both the acute and convalescent phases of COVID-19. The material from the prospective study consisted of cDNA or gDNA derived from T cells, B-cell-depleted T cells, or PBMCs. Subjects who had been exposed to COVID-19, were actively infected with it, or had recovered from it provided the deeply sampled blood TCRbeta repertoires that made up the dataset. A freely available public database, intended as a resource for researchers studying the immune response to SARS-CoV-2, is where the repertoires were released. Samples were obtained from the ongoing ImmuneRACE study (first 160 participants) and from about 1,300 subjects provided by 6 global collaborators. A de-identified subject ID, COVID-19 status, age in years and sex were almost always included in the sample metadata. Where available, HLA class I and class II types were obtained from metadata supplied by the sample provider rather than from assay-based typing.

TCRbeta CDR3 regions were amplified from genomic DNA using the immunoSEQ Assay, a bias-controlled multiplex PCR. Processing in the source paper ran as follows. Nucleated cell counts per sample were estimated from amplification of reference gene primers within the assay. To quantify the absolute abundance of each unique TCRbeta CDR3 rearrangement, sequence reads were collapsed and filtered. For each sample, productive Simpson clonality was calculated as the square root of Simpson's diversity index across productive rearrangements. In TCRdb, the immuneACCESS table is reduced to in-frame sequences with V and J assigned. These tables do not hold every clone; where another copy was compared, an unresolved V gene accounts for under half, and the others remain unexplained. The D gene and trimming were derived from the DNA, and the V and J assignments and clone size from that table. A total of some 150,000 clones appear in this sample, 80% to 90% of them only once. The top ten hold approximately 4% of the sample.

Of note for this clone: It has no known antigen specificity. No quality values exist for individual bases; no much larger clone is one base distant.

From the cysteine up to the phenylalanine, the CDR3 has a length of 14 residues. The sequence is cut down to CDR3 DNA, 42 bases in frame from base 1. For this chain, trimming is 3 bases at the V end and 4 bases at the J end, and the number of junction bases without a gene match is 5. The CDR1 and CDR2 encoded by the germline V gene are SGHTA and FQGNSA. Participants in the prospective study were enrolled through a virtual design, were aged roughly 18 to 100 years, and lived in roughly 26 United States geographic areas. Cohort assignment in the prospective study relied on participant-reported clinical history from a screening survey and a study questionnaire. In the prospective study, mobile phlebotomists collected whole blood, serum and a nasopharyngeal or oropharyngeal swab from each participant. Additional blood draws and questionnaires over an approximately 2-month period could optionally be provided by prospective study participants. Prospective study blood samples were shipped either frozen or at room temperature before DNA extraction.

On the study overall, not on this receptor specifically: How much clinical and demographic metadata was included differed by source and by participant, and the metadata was provided uncurated.

The sequence was collected from a woman in her fifties or sixties in a cohort exposed to, infected with or recovered from COVID-19 (not recorded which). What was sequenced was PBMCs or T cells enriched from blood (not recorded which). Recombination joined TRBV7-2 with TRBJ2-7; TRBD1 matches 8 bases in the middle. The sequenced DNA is TGTGCCAGCAGCTTTGGACAGGGTACGTACGAGCAGTACTTC. This is translated as CASSFGQGTYEQYF.